Here is one T cell receptor (beta chain) with its context. This record comes from a study of blood T cell repertoires in COVID-19. Overall study: Specimens from acute and convalescent COVID-19 originated in the United States, Italy and Spain. From T cells, B-cell-depleted T cells, or PBMCs came the material, which was cDNA or gDNA.

This CDR3 is built from 17 residues. The germline gives CDR1 SGHTA, CDR2 FQGTGA. Trimming cost V 8 bases and J 5 bases, with 28 bases left between them. Per the study methods: Nucleated cell counts were estimated from reference gene primer amplification. Only in-frame clones appear in the TCRdb table, and some are missing; sequencing was by immunoSEQ multiplex PCR. That table supplies the V and J calls and clone size; D and trimming were determined from the DNA. The sample carries about 250,000 clones, 86% recorded once. This chain connects TRBV7-3 to TRBJ2-7; a possible D gene is TRBD2 (6 bases). Sequenced sample: peripheral blood. The clonotype originates from a woman in her 30s with active or convalescent COVID-19. The CDR3 nucleotides read TGTGCCAGCGCAAGCCTTGGTTCTAGGGACTCCACCCACGAGCAGTACTTC. This sequence encodes CASASLGSRDSTHEQYF.